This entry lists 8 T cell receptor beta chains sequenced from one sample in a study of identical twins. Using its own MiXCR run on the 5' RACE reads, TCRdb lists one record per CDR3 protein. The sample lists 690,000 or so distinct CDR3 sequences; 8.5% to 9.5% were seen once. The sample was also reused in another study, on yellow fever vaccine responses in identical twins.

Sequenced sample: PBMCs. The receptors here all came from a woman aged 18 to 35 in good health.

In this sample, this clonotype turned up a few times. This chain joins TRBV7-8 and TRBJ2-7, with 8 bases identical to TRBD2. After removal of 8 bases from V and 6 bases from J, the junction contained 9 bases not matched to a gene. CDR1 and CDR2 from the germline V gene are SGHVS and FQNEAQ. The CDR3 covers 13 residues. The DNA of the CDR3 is TGTGCCAGCGCTACCGGGACTAGGCGCGAGCAGTACTTC. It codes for CASATGTRREQYF. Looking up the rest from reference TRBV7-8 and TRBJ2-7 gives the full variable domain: GAGVSQSPRYKVAKRGQDVALRCDPISGHVSLFWYQQALGQGPEFLTYFQNEAQLDKSGLPSDRFFAERPEGSVSTLKIQRTQQEDSAVYLCASATGTRREQYFGPGTRLTVT.

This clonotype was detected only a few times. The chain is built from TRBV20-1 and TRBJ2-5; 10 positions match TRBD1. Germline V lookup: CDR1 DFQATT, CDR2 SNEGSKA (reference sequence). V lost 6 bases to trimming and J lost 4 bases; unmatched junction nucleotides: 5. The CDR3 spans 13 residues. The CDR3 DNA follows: TGCAGTGCATCGGGACAGGGGATAGAGACCCAGTACTTC. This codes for CSASGQGIETQYF.

For the CDR3, the DNA is TGTGCCAGCAGCTTAGTCCCCTCGACCCGGACCTACAATGAGCAGTTCTTC. This translates into CASSLVPSTRTYNEQFF. This sequence joins TRBV7-2 and TRBJ2-1, with D unresolved. Germline assignment: CDR1 SGHTA and CDR2 FQGNSA. V was cut by 1 base and J by 2 bases, with 15 bases left in between. The CDR3 has 17 residues. Complete variable domain (other parts from reference TRBV7-2 and TRBJ2-1): GAGVSQSPSNKVTEKGKDVELRCDPISGHTALYWYRQSLGQGLEFLIYFQGNSAPDKSGLPSDRFSAERTGGSVSTLTIQRTQQEDSAVYLCASSLVPSTRTYNEQFFGPGTRLTVL.

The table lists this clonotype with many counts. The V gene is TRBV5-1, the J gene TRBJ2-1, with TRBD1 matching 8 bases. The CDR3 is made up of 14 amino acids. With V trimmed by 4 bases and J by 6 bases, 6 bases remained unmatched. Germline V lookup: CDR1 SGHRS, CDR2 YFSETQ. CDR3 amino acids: CASSGGTGANEQFF. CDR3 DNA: TGCGCCAGCAGCGGAGGGACAGGAGCCAATGAGCAGTTCTTC. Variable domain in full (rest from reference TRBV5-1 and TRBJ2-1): KAGVTQTPRYLIKTRGQQVTLSCSPISGHRSVSWYQQTPGQGLQFLFEYFSETQRNKGNFPGRFSGRQFSNSRSEMNVSTLELGDSALYLCASSGGTGANEQFFGPGTRLTVL.

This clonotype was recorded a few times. The CDR3 bases are TGCAGTGCTAGATTCCGTGCAAGCGGGAGTAGGAATGAGCAGTTCTTC. Protein: CSARFRASGSRNEQFF. The rearrangement links TRBV20-1 to TRBJ2-1; 8 bases line up with TRBD2. The V and J ends lost 2 bases and 7 bases, in that order; junction bases with no gene match: 13. The CDR3 runs to 16 residues. From germline, CDR1 is DFQATT and CDR2 SNEGSKA (reference sequence).

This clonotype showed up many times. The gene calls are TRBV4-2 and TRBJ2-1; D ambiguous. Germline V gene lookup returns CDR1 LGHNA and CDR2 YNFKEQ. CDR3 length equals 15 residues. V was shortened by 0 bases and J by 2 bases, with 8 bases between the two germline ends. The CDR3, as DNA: TGTGCCAGCAGCCAAGACCCAAATACCTACAATGAGCAGTTCTTC. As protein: CASSQDPNTYNEQFF.

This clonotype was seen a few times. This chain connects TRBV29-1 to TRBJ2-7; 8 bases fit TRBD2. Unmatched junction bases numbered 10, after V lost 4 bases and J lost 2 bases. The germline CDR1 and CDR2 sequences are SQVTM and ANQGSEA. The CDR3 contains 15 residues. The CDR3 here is CSVGGGSGRPYEQYF. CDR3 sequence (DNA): TGCAGCGTTGGGGGGGGCAGCGGGAGACCCTACGAGCAGTACTTC.

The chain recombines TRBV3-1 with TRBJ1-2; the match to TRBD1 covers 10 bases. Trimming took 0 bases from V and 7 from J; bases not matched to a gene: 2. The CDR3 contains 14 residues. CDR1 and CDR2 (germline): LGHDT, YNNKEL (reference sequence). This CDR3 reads CASSQEDRGVGYTF. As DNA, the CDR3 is TGTGCCAGCAGCCAAGAGGACAGGGGGGTTGGCTACACCTTC.